This TCR beta chain was obtained from a study of cytomegalovirus exposure and HLA in healthy donors. Notes on the study in general: For most TCR beta V segments, an earlier analysis put the productive rate at about 90% or about 30% of the time.

PCR used 60 Vbeta primers and 13 Jbeta primers. Method: immunoSEQ multiplex PCR; TCRdb's copy keeps in-frame clones and lacks some. In the table there are a few hundred thousand clones, around 90% of which are singletons. Comments on this clone: Its antigen is unidentified.

CDR3 length: 15 amino acids. This TCR was sampled from a woman aged 18 to 35 in good health and CMV-seronegative. The sequencing input was PBMCs. This chain links TRBV21-1 with TRBJ2-7; TRBD1 is the table's D call and was not checked against the DNA. TRBV21-1 is tagged as a pseudogene. The CDR3 is CASRGPGQGSYEQYF. In DNA form, the CDR3 reads TGTGCCAGCAGGGGGCCGGGACAGGGCTCCTACGAGCAGTACTTC.